This T cell receptor (beta chain) appears in the sequencing data of a study of blood T cells in healthy people across ages. Whole-study context: Template switching caught about one barcoded beta molecule for each two T cells.

The study drew donors from healthy Caucasian individuals in Russia aged about 6 to 90. Using a J-beta primer mix together with a sample-barcoded 5' primer, a second PCR was run for roughly 6 to 12 cycles. Each cDNA molecule was tagged by a template-switch adaptor that had 12 random nucleotides. TCRdb re-derived calls from the 5' RACE reads in MiXCR, one entry per CDR3 protein. In the table there are about 650,000 distinct CDR3 sequences, 32% of which are singletons. General study points: Age showed a roughly linear inverse relationship with TCR beta diversity per million T cells.

This clonotype was detected many times. No antigen is known for it. The TCR sequence derives from a woman of 80 years or more in good health. Sequenced sample: blood.

The CDR3 reads CASSLRPTEAFF. The CDR3 DNA reads as TGTGCCAGCAGCTTACGACCCACTGAAGCTTTCTTT. The rearrangement joins TRBV7-9 to TRBJ1-1; D call uncertain. This CDR3 comprises 12 residues. CDR1 and CDR2 (germline): SEHNR, FQNEAQ (reference sequence). V was clipped by 2 bases and J by 4 bases, with 5 bases between them.